Many counts were recorded for the clone carrying this TCR beta chain. Per germline, CDR1 MNHEY and CDR2 SMNVEV (reference sequence). The CDR3 length is 13 residues. V was pared by 5 bases and J by 3 bases, with 4 bases of the junction left unmatched. Via MiXCR, TCRdb re-called the RT-PCR reads, giving one row per CDR3 protein. The sample consists of about 680,000 distinct CDR3 sequences, over 12% of them appearing once. The J gene is TRBJ2-7, the V gene TRBV27; 7 bases fit TRBD1. The specimen sequenced was memory CD4+ T cells from blood. The receptor comes from a female donor in good health, serving as a healthy control. In DNA, the CDR3 is TGTGCCAGCAGTGTACAGGGGCTCTACGAGCAGTACTTC. Translation gives CASSVQGLYEQYF.